This T cell receptor (beta chain) emerged from a study of CD8 T cells in ankylosing spondylitis. It was by quantitative 5'-RACE with molecular barcodes that TCR beta libraries were made. TCRdb fed the 5' RACE reads into MiXCR, producing one record per CDR3 protein. The sample contains around 150,000 distinct CDR3 sequences, 44% of which appear only once. Study-wide results and limits: Within ankylosing spondylitis blood, a TCR beta motif made up of fewer than ten highly homologous variants appeared to be characteristic. Peripheral blood held disease-linked clones only at relatively low frequency, and these were CD8+. Earlier studies detected some motif variants in reactive arthritis synovial fluid and blood.

The table lists this clonotype with many counts. Its antigen is unidentified. This CDR3 comprises 13 residues. V shed 5 bases and J 6 bases; nucleotides not matched to a gene: 4. Germline V gene lookup returns CDR1 MNHEY and CDR2 SVGEGT. The TCR was taken from a male donor with ankylosing spondylitis. Input material: synovial fluid, either unsorted or a sorted T cell fraction (not recorded which). The chain recombines TRBV6-2 or TRBV6-3 with TRBJ2-1, with 7 bases that match TRBD1. The CDR3 DNA is TGTGCCAGCAGTCAGGGGGATCCCAATGAGCAGTTCTTC. As protein: CASSQGDPNEQFF.